A selection of T cell receptor beta chains follows, all from one sample in a study of T-cell memory formation after mild COVID-19. TCRdb re-called the 5' RACE reads with MiXCR, one entry per CDR3 protein. This sample has approximately 570,000 distinct CDR3 sequences, with about a sixth found just once. The sample consisted of PBMCs or a T cell subset sorted from them (not recorded which). The receptor source for this set is an adult woman who had mild COVID-19 (a few samples of this study predate the infection). Cell type and time point are not known. The CDR3 runs from the conserved cysteine through the conserved F or W. Fields, in order: J gene, clone size, D gene, V gene, CDR3 protein, CDR3 DNA. A D gene is named only where the DNA matches it firmly. Not all rows give a size; the values are once, few, many and, for expanded clones, a class.

TRBJ2-1,few,TRBD2,TRBV4-1,CASSLGSGTSGVDEQFF,TGCGCCAGCAGCCTTGGCTCCGGGACTAGCGGGGTAGATGAGCAGTTCTTC
TRBJ1-1,-,-,TRBV11-2,CASSLAEKREGGAFF,TGTGCCAGCAGCTTAGCGGAAAAGAGGGAGGGAGGAGCTTTCTTT
TRBJ1-2,-,-,TRBV2,CASSESRTRGGYTF,TGTGCCAGCAGTGAGAGCCGAACCAGGGGTGGCTACACCTTC
TRBJ2-7,-,TRBD1,TRBV2,CASSEYPGQSDEQYF,TGTGCCAGCAGTGAGTACCCGGGACAGTCGGACGAGCAGTACTTC
TRBJ2-1,few,-,TRBV20-1,CSARIGGVWDNEQFF,TGCAGTGCTAGAATCGGGGGAGTGTGGGACAATGAGCAGTTCTTC
TRBJ2-5,-,-,TRBV18,CASSPLVSQETQYF,TGTGCCAGCTCACCACTCGTCAGCCAAGAGACCCAGTACTTC
TRBJ1-2,-,TRBD1,TRBV7-9,CASTPDRGLTNYGYTF,TGTGCCAGCACCCCCGACAGGGGGCTTACTAACTATGGCTACACCTTC
TRBJ2-1,-,-,TRBV7-9,CASSATEKQFF,TGTGCCAGCAGCGCCACAGAGAAGCAGTTCTTC
TRBJ2-3,few,-,TRBV5-1,CASSFDGITDTQYF,TGCGCCAGCAGCTTTGACGGAATCACAGATACGCAGTATTTT
TRBJ1-5,-,-,TRBV2,CASSDRGGGGNQPQHF,TGTGCCAGCAGTGATCGTGGTGGGGGAGGCAATCAGCCCCAGCATTTT
TRBJ2-7,-,-,TRBV7-3,CASSLIRESNYEQYF,TGTGCCAGCAGCTTAATACGGGAGTCCAACTACGAGCAGTACTTC
TRBJ2-7,few,-,TRBV4-2,CASSQTGMTVYEQYF,TGTGCCAGCAGCCAAACCGGTATGACAGTTTACGAGCAGTACTTC
TRBJ2-3,-,-,TRBV6-2/TRBV6-3,CASLFMDTQYF,TGTGCCAGCCTTTTTATGGATACGCAGTATTTT
TRBJ1-2,many,-,TRBV10-3,CAISDHPNYGYTF,TGTGCCATCAGTGACCATCCGAACTATGGCTACACCTTC
TRBJ1-1,few,TRBD1,TRBV6-5,CASSYSGGQGNTEAFF,TGTGCCAGCAGTTACTCGGGGGGACAGGGAAACACTGAAGCTTTCTTT
TRBJ2-1,-,-,TRBV6-4,CASRSGDCREQFF,TGTGCCAGCAGATCCGGGGACTGTCGTGAGCAGTTCTTC
TRBJ2-7,few,TRBD1,TRBV29-1,CSVTGGTYEQYF,TGCAGCGTTACAGGGGGAACCTACGAGCAGTACTTC
TRBJ2-7,-,-,TRBV4-1,CASSQEPGPAVEQYF,TGCGCCAGCAGCCAAGAACCCGGGCCGGCGGTCGAGCAGTACTTC
TRBJ2-7,few,-,TRBV7-9,CASSPLAPSYEQYF,TGTGCCAGCAGCCCCTTGGCCCCTTCCTACGAGCAGTACTTC
TRBJ1-6,few,-,TRBV7-2,CASSTTGLNNSPLHF,TGTGCCAGCAGCACGACAGGATTGAATAATTCACCCCTCCACTTT
TRBJ2-7,-,-,TRBV3-1,CASSHGHWGTYEQYF,TGTGCCAGCAGCCATGGACACTGGGGTACCTACGAGCAGTACTTC
TRBJ2-7,-,-,TRBV4-1,CASSQEGRVTYEQYF,TGCGCCAGCAGCCAAGAGGGAAGAGTCACCTACGAGCAGTACTTC
TRBJ1-3,-,TRBD1,TRBV7-2,CASSLHPQGAGNTIYF,TGTGCCAGCAGCCTTCATCCCCAGGGGGCAGGAAACACCATATATTTT
TRBJ2-1,-,TRBD1,TRBV14,CASSQEDRGNEQFF,TGTGCCAGCAGCCAAGAGGACAGGGGCAATGAGCAGTTCTTC
TRBJ1-2,few,TRBD1,TRBV20-1,CSAEETGDYGYTF,TGCAGTGCTGAAGAGACAGGGGACTATGGCTACACCTTC
TRBJ1-1,few,TRBD1,TRBV29-1,CSVGTGLNTEAFF,TGCAGCGTCGGGACAGGGTTGAACACTGAAGCTTTCTTT
TRBJ2-7,few,TRBD2,TRBV11-3,CASSHLGGQAGGLYEQYF,TGTGCCAGCAGCCACCTCGGGGGGCAAGCGGGAGGACTCTACGAGCAGTACTTC
TRBJ2-7,few,-,TRBV5-1,CASSLTAGTGGGSYEQYF,TGCGCCAGCAGCTTGACTGCGGGGACTGGAGGGGGCTCCTACGAGCAGTACTTC
TRBJ2-5,-,-,TRBV18,CASSPDRRQETQYF,TGTGCCAGCTCACCAGACAGACGGCAAGAGACCCAGTACTTC
TRBJ1-5,-,-,TRBV12-3/TRBV12-4,CASSPREAQPQHF,TGTGCCAGCAGCCCCAGGGAGGCTCAGCCCCAGCATTTT
TRBJ1-4,few,-,TRBV4-1,CASSHPVEKLFF,TGCGCCAGCAGCCACCCCGTTGAAAAACTGTTTTTT
TRBJ2-7,few,TRBD2,TRBV11-2,CASSPYDSGDYEQYF,TGTGCCAGCAGCCCCTACGACAGCGGGGATTACGAGCAGTACTTC
TRBJ1-2,-,-,TRBV27,CASSFRREGYGYTF,TGTGCCAGCAGTTTCCGCCGGGAGGGGTATGGCTACACCTTC
TRBJ1-1,-,-,TRBV12-3/TRBV12-4,CASSLDRTMNTEAFF,TGTGCCAGCAGTTTAGACAGGACCATGAACACTGAAGCTTTCTTT
TRBJ2-2,few,-,TRBV25-1,CASSHATGELFF,TGTGCCAGCAGTCACGCCACCGGGGAGCTGTTTTTT
TRBJ2-7,few,TRBD2,TRBV9,CASSVTGTSGEQYF,TGTGCCAGCAGCGTAACCGGGACTAGCGGCGAGCAGTACTTC
TRBJ2-1,-,-,TRBV7-3,CASSSRRGASYNEQFF,TGTGCCAGCAGCTCAAGGAGGGGGGCTTCCTACAATGAGCAGTTCTTC